These T cell receptor beta chains were read from a single sample in a study of CD8+CD57+ T cells in acquired aplastic anemia. MiXCR, applied by TCRdb to the reads, yields one record per CDR3 protein. Of some 170,000 distinct CDR3 sequences detected, 40% to 50% appear once; the ten largest clones hold around 1%. The sequenced sample consisted of sorted CD4+, CD8+, or CD8+CD57+ T cells (not recorded which) from PBMCs. Receptors originate from a human donor with aplastic anemia. Both conserved end residues are part of each CDR3. D genes are given only for firm matches. Expanded clones are given a class, and other clones once, few, many or no size at all.

TRBJ1-6	-	many	TRBV5-8	TGTGCCAGCAGCTTGCGAACAGGGCCTGGTTCACCCCTCCACTTT	CASSLRTGPGSPLHF
TRBJ2-5	-	few	TRBV7-2	TGTGCCAGCTCTCAGACGGAGACCCAGTACTTC	CASSQTETQYF
TRBJ2-3	TRBD1	-	TRBV25-1	TGTGCCAGCAGTGATAGGGGACAGGTCACAGATACGCAGTATTTT	CASSDRGQVTDTQYF
TRBJ2-2	-	many	TRBV20-1	TGCAGTGCTAGGGTGGGGGCCTCTTCGAACACCGGGGAGCTGTTTTTT	CSARVGASSNTGELFF
TRBJ1-1	-	-	TRBV29-1	TGCAGCGTTGAAAAAACAGGGATCTACACTGAAGCTTTCTTT	CSVEKTGIYTEAFF
TRBJ1-5	-	-	TRBV20-1	TGCAGTGCTAGAGATAATGGCGGCCAGCCCCAGCATTTT	CSARDNGGQPQHF
TRBJ1-2	-	few	TRBV4-1	TGCGCCAGCAGCCTTTCGGAGGGAGGCCTCTATGGCTACACCTTC	CASSLSEGGLYGYTF
TRBJ2-7	TRBD1	-	TRBV29-1	TGCAGCGTTGTTGACAGGGGTTCGTCCTACGAGCAGTACTTC	CSVVDRGSSYEQYF
TRBJ1-2	TRBD1	few	TRBV3-1	TGTGCCAGCAGCAAAGGGTCCGGGACAGGGGCTCAGAACTATGGCTACACCTTC	CASSKGSGTGAQNYGYTF
TRBJ1-6	TRBD1	-	TRBV7-3	TGTGCCAGCAGCCCCGGACAGGGGGCCTCACCCCTCCACTTT	CASSPGQGASPLHF
TRBJ2-1	-	many	TRBV19	TGTGCCAGCACTACGGGGGGCTTGGAGTTCTTC	CASTTGGLEFF
TRBJ2-1	-	-	TRBV25-1	TGTGCCAGCGGCCAACGGGGAGGCTCCTACAATGAGCAGTTCTTC	CASGQRGGSYNEQFF
TRBJ2-1	-	many	TRBV7-6	TGTGCCGACCCGACCGGGGCCAGATTAGGCAATGAGCAGTTCTTC	CADPTGARLGNEQFF
TRBJ2-5	TRBD2	many	TRBV19	TGTGCCAGTAGTATAGTGTCTAGCGGGGGGGCCGTGTCACAGACCCAGTACTTC	CASSIVSSGGAVSQTQYF
TRBJ2-3	TRBD1	-	TRBV24-1	TGTGCCACCAGTGGGCCAGGGGGCGCGGAGCAGTATTTT	CATSGPGGAEQYF
TRBJ2-7	-	once	TRBV6-1	TGTGCCTCCAGACGCGGGTACTCCTACGAGCAGTACTTC	CASRRGYSYEQYF
TRBJ2-7	-	many	TRBV7-9	TGTGCCAGCAGCTTAGGGAGCGGGTCGGCTAATTACGAGCAGTACTTC	CASSLGSGSANYEQYF
TRBJ2-7	TRBD2	-	TRBV19	TGTGCCAGTGGGACTAGCGGGGGGCCGGAATACGAGCAGTACTTC	CASGTSGGPEYEQYF
TRBJ2-3	TRBD2	many	TRBV9	TGTGCCAGCAGCGTAGATGGGACTAGCGGGGTTCGTAATACGCAGTATTTT	CASSVDGTSGVRNTQYF
TRBJ1-2	TRBD1	-	TRBV10-3	TGTGCCATCAGTGGGACAGGGGCTTATGGCTACACCTTC	CAISGTGAYGYTF
TRBJ1-2	TRBD1	-	TRBV2	TGTGCCAGCAGGCAGGGGGTCTATGGCTACACCTTC	CASRQGVYGYTF
TRBJ2-7	TRBD1	-	TRBV7-2	TGTGCCAGCAGCCAGGCCGGGACAGGGGCCTACGAGCAGTACTTC	CASSQAGTGAYEQYF
TRBJ2-6	-	many	TRBV20-1	TGCAGTGCTAGGGGTGGAATTCTGGCTGGGGCCAACGTCCTGACTTTC	CSARGGILAGANVLTF
TRBJ2-3	-	many	TRBV6-1	TGTGCCAGCAAGAATCGGGACGGCCCCCGCACAGATACGCAGTATTTT	CASKNRDGPRTDTQYF
TRBJ1-4	TRBD1	many	TRBV12-3/TRBV12-4	TGTGCCAGCAGTCCAGGGACAGGGAATGAAAAACTGTTTTTT	CASSPGTGNEKLFF
TRBJ2-1	-	many	TRBV6-5	TGTGCCAGCAGTTACTCGGACAGTACCCATGAGCAGTTCTTC	CASSYSDSTHEQFF
TRBJ2-1	-	few	TRBV12-1	TGTGCCAGCAGCGTCTTAGCGGGGGGGCCCGTTGACGAGCAGTTCTTC	CASSVLAGGPVDEQFF
TRBJ1-2	-	many	TRBV29-1	TGCAGCGCCCGCGGGGGAACCCTGATCTATGGCTACACCTTC	CSARGGTLIYGYTF
TRBJ2-3	-	-	TRBV19	TGTGCCAGTAGTATAGGAGGATTGGCTGGAGATACGCAGTATTTT	CASSIGGLAGDTQYF
TRBJ1-1	-	-	TRBV7-9	TGTGCCAGCAGCTTAGCCCATAAGACACTGAACACTGAAGCTTTCTTT	CASSLAHKTLNTEAFF
TRBJ2-2	TRBD1	many	TRBV7-2	TGTGCCAGCAGCTTACAAAGGGGTCCCGGGACAGTCACCGGGGAGCTGTTTTTT	CASSLQRGPGTVTGELFF
TRBJ1-5	-	few	TRBV2	TGTGCCAGCAGTGGGCAGGGACCTCAGCCCCAGCATTTT	CASSGQGPQPQHF
TRBJ1-2	-	-	TRBV14	TGTGCCAGCAGCCAAAACCCGGGACTAGCGGGGGGAGTGTGGGCGGGGAACTATGGCTACACCTTC	CASSQNPGLAGGVWAGNYGYTF
TRBJ2-7	TRBD1	many	TRBV6-5	TGTGCCAGCAGTTACTCGGGACAGGGGGCATACGAGCAGTACTTC	CASSYSGQGAYEQYF
TRBJ2-7	TRBD1	few	TRBV24-1	TGTGCCACCAGTGATGGACAGGGGATTACCTACGAGCAGTACTTC	CATSDGQGITYEQYF
TRBJ2-1	TRBD1	-	TRBV10-1	TGCGCCAGCAGTGACGTTACAGGGGCTACCTACAATGAGCAGTTCTTC	CASSDVTGATYNEQFF
TRBJ1-1	-	-	TRBV12-3/TRBV12-4	TGTGCCAGCAGTCGATACGGACGGAACACTGAAGCTTTCTTT	CASSRYGRNTEAFF
TRBJ2-5	TRBD2	-	TRBV20-1	TGCAGTGCCCCGAGCGGGGGGCAAGAGACCCAGTACTTC	CSAPSGGQETQYF
TRBJ2-1	-	-	TRBV12-3/TRBV12-4	TGTGCCAGCACCATAGGAGTCTGGAATGAGCAGTTCTTC	CASTIGVWNEQFF
TRBJ2-3	TRBD1	many	TRBV2	TGTGCCAGCAGCGAACAGCCGACAGGGGGTACTAGCACAGATACGCAGTATTTT	CASSEQPTGGTSTDTQYF
TRBJ1-6	-	-	TRBV6-5	TGTGCCAGCAGTTCGAAGGGTAGACGCCCCGGTTCACCCCTCCACTTT	CASSSKGRRPGSPLHF
TRBJ2-3	-	many	TRBV19	TGTGCCAGTAGGCCGGAAGGGACAGATACGCAGTATTTT	CASRPEGTDTQYF
TRBJ2-5	TRBD1	-	TRBV29-1	TGCAGCGACAGACAGGGGTCAGAGACCCAGTACTTC	CSDRQGSETQYF
TRBJ2-2	TRBD1	-	TRBV9	TGTGCCAGCAGCAAGACAGGGGGCCACGGGGAGCTGTTTTTT	CASSKTGGHGELFF
TRBJ1-6	-	many	TRBV2	TGTGCCAGCAGGGCGGGCCCCTTAGAGTCACCCCTCCACTTT	CASRAGPLESPLHF
TRBJ2-5	-	-	TRBV6-1	TGTGCCGGCAGTATGGCTGATAGGGGGCAAGAGACCCAGTACTTC	CAGSMADRGQETQYF
TRBJ1-2	-	-	TRBV10-1	TGTGCCAGCCGGACGGGCAGGGGAGGGACTAACTATGGCTACACCTTC	CASRTGRGGTNYGYTF
TRBJ2-7	TRBD2	-	TRBV11-2	TGTGCCAGCGGCTCCATTATGGGGCTAGCGGGGGCCTACGAGCAGTACTTC	CASGSIMGLAGAYEQYF
TRBJ2-3	-	-	TRBV11-2	TGTGCCAGCAGCTTCAGGGGGGGACACACAGATACGCAGTATTTT	CASSFRGGHTDTQYF
TRBJ2-1	TRBD2	-	TRBV6-9	TGTGCCAGCAGTTATCGGGCAGGGATCGACACTAGCGGGGGGGCTGGGCAGTTCTTC	CASSYRAGIDTSGGAGQFF
TRBJ1-6	TRBD1	many	TRBV7-9	TGTGCCAGCAGCTTAGCGATGACAGGGGGTAATTCACCCCTCCACTTT	CASSLAMTGGNSPLHF
TRBJ2-3	-	-	TRBV19	TGTGCCAGTAGTAACCTCCGGGGAGGCACAGATACGCAGTATTTT	CASSNLRGGTDTQYF
TRBJ2-2	-	many	TRBV7-6	TGTGCCAGCAGCTTAGAAGCGAACACCGGGGAGCTGTTTTTT	CASSLEANTGELFF
TRBJ2-1	-	few	TRBV7-8	TGTGCCAGCAGCTCCGGACCAGGGACATACAATGAGCAGTTCTTC	CASSSGPGTYNEQFF